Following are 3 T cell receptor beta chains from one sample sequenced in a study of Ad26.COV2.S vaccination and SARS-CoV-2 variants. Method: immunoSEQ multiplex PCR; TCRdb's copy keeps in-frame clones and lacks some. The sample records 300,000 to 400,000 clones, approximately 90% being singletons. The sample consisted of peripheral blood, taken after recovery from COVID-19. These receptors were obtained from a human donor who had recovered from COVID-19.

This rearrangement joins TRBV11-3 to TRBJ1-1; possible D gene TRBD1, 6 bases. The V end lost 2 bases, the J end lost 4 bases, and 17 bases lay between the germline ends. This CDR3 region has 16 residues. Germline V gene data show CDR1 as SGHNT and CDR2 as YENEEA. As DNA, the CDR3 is TGTGCCAGCAGCTTAAGTGCGGGGGCAGGTGGCACTGAAGCTTTCTTT. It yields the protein CASSLSAGAGGTEAFF.

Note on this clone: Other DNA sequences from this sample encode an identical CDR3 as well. CDR3 nucleotide sequence: TGTGCCAGCAGTCCTGACAGTAACTATGGCTACACCTTC. As protein: CASSPDSNYGYTF. The chain has TRBV12-3 or TRBV12-4 and TRBJ1-2, with D maybe TRBD1 (5 bases). The CDR3 runs 13 residues. Trimming stripped 5 bases from V and 1 base from J, with 8 bases between.

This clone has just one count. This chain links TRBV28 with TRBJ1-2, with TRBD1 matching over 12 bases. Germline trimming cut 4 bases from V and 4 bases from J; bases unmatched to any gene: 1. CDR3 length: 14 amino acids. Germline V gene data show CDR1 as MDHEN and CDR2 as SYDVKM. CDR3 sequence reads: CASSWDRGPYGYTF. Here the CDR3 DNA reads TGTGCCAGCAGTTGGGACAGGGGGCCCTATGGCTACACCTTC.